The 28 T cell receptor beta chains below all came from one sample that was sequenced in a study of lymphopenia after photon versus proton radiotherapy. The method was immunoSEQ multiplex PCR; TCRdb's version includes in-frame clones alone and lacks a portion of them. The sample includes 83,000 or so clones, around 83% of them seen just once. The specimen was peripheral blood, collected from a patient treated with proton-based radiotherapy. The receptors come from a man aged 55 to 70 with pancreatic cancer.

The chain recombines TRBV11-2 with TRBJ1-2; no reliable D call. Trimming stripped 3 bases from V and 0 bases from J, with 14 bases between. CDR3 length equals 16 residues. Germline lookup yields CDR1 SGHAT and CDR2 FQNNGV. CDR3 nucleotide sequence: TGTGCCAGCAGCTTGACGGCGGCAGCTTCTAACTATGGCTACACCTTC. This gives the protein CASSLTAAASNYGYTF.

V and J are TRBV19 and TRBJ1-3; D unresolved. Germline-derived CDR1 and CDR2 are LNHDA and SQIVND (reference sequence). The CDR3 runs to 15 residues. The V and J ends lost 4 bases and 2 bases respectively, with 12 bases between them. The CDR3 protein is CASSTPMAAGNTIYF. CDR3 nucleotide sequence: TGTGCCAGTAGTACCCCCATGGCCGCTGGAAACACCATATATTTT.

This clone was detected a few times. CDR3 DNA: TGTGCCAGCAGCGTATCCAGGGAACGGTCCGGGGAGCTGTTTTTT. Encoded protein: CASSVSRERSGELFF. J is TRBJ2-2 and V is TRBV9; D possibly corresponds to TRBD1 (5 bases). Germline assignment: CDR1 SGDLS and CDR2 YYNGEE. The CDR3 spans 15 residues. Trimming pared 1 base from V and 6 bases from J, leaving 13 bases between.

The V call is TRBV18, the J call TRBJ2-3, with D perhaps TRBD2 (6 bases). Per the germline V gene, CDR1 is KGHSH and CDR2 is LQKENI. The CDR3 covers 12 residues. Trimming cost V 2 bases and J 8 bases, with 8 bases left between them. CDR3 loop: CASSPLGGTQYF. The DNA for the CDR3 is TGTGCCAGCTCACCATTGGGAGGTACGCAGTATTTT.

The chain uses TRBV19 and TRBJ1-5, with a tentative D call TRBD1 (6 bases). V lost 7 bases, J lost 3 bases, and 16 bases lay in between. From germline, CDR1 is LNHDA and CDR2 SQIVND (reference sequence). The CDR3 is made up of 15 amino acids. The DNA of the CDR3 is TGTGCCAGTACCCCCAGGGGACAAGTCAATCAGCCCCAGCATTTT. Its translation: CASTPRGQVNQPQHF. Using reference TRBV19 and TRBJ1-5 for the parts outside the CDR3, the full variable domain is DGGITQSPKYLFRKEGQNVTLSCEQNLNHDAMYWYRQDPGQGLRLIYYSQIVNDFQKGDIAEGYSVSREKKESFPLTVTSAQKNPTAFYLCASTPRGQVNQPQHFGDGTRLSIL.

This clone was observed a handful of times. This sequence joins TRBV12-5 and TRBJ1-1; 11 bases match TRBD1. Trimming cost V 6 bases and J 4 bases; bases outside gene matches: 4. Germline CDR1 and CDR2: LGHNT and FRNRAP. This CDR3 is built from 14 residues. As DNA, the CDR3 is TGTGCTAGTGGGCCTGGGACAGGGGGCACTGAAGCTTTCTTT. Protein: CASGPGTGGTEAFF.

The chain carries TRBV7-2 and TRBJ2-1, with 8 bases that match TRBD2. CDR1 is SGHTA and CDR2 is FQGNSA in the germline V gene. V was clipped by 1 base and J by 4 bases; unmatched bases: 6. The CDR3 contains 16 residues. The CDR3 DNA reads as TGTGCCAGCAGCTTAGGCGGGGGGAAGGGTTACAATGAGCAGTTCTTC. It encodes CASSLGGGKGYNEQFF.

DNA for the CDR3: TGCAGCGTTATCAGGGGGCGAGGGGAAGGCACTGAAGCTTTCTTT. Translation: CSVIRGRGEGTEAFF. V is TRBV29-1 and J is TRBJ1-1; 8 nucleotides align to TRBD1. This CDR3 comprises 15 residues. The germline V gene has CDR1 SQVTM and CDR2 ANQGSEA. Trimming cost V 5 bases and J 4 bases; bases outside gene matches: 12.

This chain links TRBV2 with TRBJ2-2; no definite D call. V was pared by 5 bases and J by 1 base, with 8 bases between. CDR3 length: 14 amino acids. Germline V gene sequence: CDR1 SNHLY, CDR2 FYNNEI. This chain's CDR3 is CASSPTGNTGELFF. CDR3 in DNA: TGTGCCAGCAGTCCTACTGGGAACACCGGGGAGCTGTTTTTT.

The chain uses TRBV28 and TRBJ2-5, with D possibly being TRBD2 (6 bases). CDR3 length: 15 amino acids. Germline V CDR1 and CDR2: MDHEN, SYDVKM. V was cut by 5 bases and J by 2 bases, with 15 bases left in between. For the CDR3, the DNA is TGTGCCAGCAGTGGACTCTTCGCGGGACAAGAGACCCAGTACTTC. Its protein product is CASSGLFAGQETQYF. The variable domain in full, with the rest retrieved from reference TRBV28 and TRBJ2-5, is DVKVTQSSRYLVKRTGEKVFLECVQDMDHENMFWYRQDPGLGLRLIYFSYDVKMKEKGDIPEGYSVSREKKERFSLILESASTNQTSMYLCASSGLFAGQETQYFGPGTRLLVL.

The J gene is TRBJ2-6, the V gene TRBV30; perhaps D is TRBD1 or TRBD2 (5 bases each). Germline values: CDR1 GTSNPN, CDR2 SVGIG (reference sequence). There are 17 residues in the CDR3. The V end lost 1 base, the J end lost 0 bases, and 13 bases lay between the germline ends. The chain's CDR3 is CAWSDPGRLSGANVLTF. The DNA for the CDR3 is TGTGCCTGGAGTGATCCGGGACGGCTCTCTGGGGCCAACGTCCTGACTTTC.

This clone was seen only once. The rearrangement joins TRBV7-3 to TRBJ1-1; D is perhaps TRBD1 (5 bases). CDR1 SGHTA and CDR2 FQGTGA come from the germline V gene. The CDR3 is 14 residues long. V was clipped by 1 base and J by 6 bases, with 12 bases between them. The chain's CDR3 is CASSLKPGGAEAFF. The DNA of the CDR3 is TGTGCCAGCAGCTTAAAACCTGGAGGGGCTGAAGCTTTCTTT. The full variable domain, its missing parts supplied by reference TRBV7-3 and TRBJ1-1, is GAGVSQTPSNKVTEKGKYVELRCDPISGHTALYWYRQSLGQGPEFLIYFQGTGAADDSGLPNDRFFAVRPEGSVSTLKIQRTERGDSAVYLCASSLKPGGAEAFFGQGTRLTVV.

This clone was observed a single time. The rearrangement links TRBV6-5 to TRBJ2-7; D is perhaps TRBD2 (5 bases). Germline CDR1 and CDR2: MNHEY and SVGAGI. Deletions cut 8 bases from V and 5 bases from J, with 13 bases between. This CDR3 is 12 amino acids long. CDR3 sequence reads: CASSSQTNEQYF. CDR3 nucleotide sequence: TGTGCCAGCTCCTCTCAGACTAACGAGCAGTACTTC.

CDR3 amino acids: CASSLGSGQQFNEQFF. In DNA, the CDR3 is TGTGCCAGCAGCTTGGGGTCGGGCCAACAGTTTAATGAGCAGTTCTTC. V gene TRBV5-4 combines with J gene TRBJ2-1; no definite D call. Per germline, CDR1 SGHNT and CDR2 YYREEE (reference sequence). Trimming left V 0 bases short and J 7 bases short, with 17 bases between. This CDR3 spans 16 amino acids.

The chain is built from TRBV9 and TRBJ1-1; 9 bases fit TRBD1. CDR3 length equals 15 residues. The germline gives CDR1 SGDLS, CDR2 YYNGEE. V lost 2 bases, J lost 3 bases, and 5 bases stayed unmatched. Written as DNA, the CDR3 is TGTGCCAGCAGCGTGACAGGGGGACCGGACACTGAAGCTTTCTTT. This encodes CASSVTGGPDTEAFF.

This clone was observed a handful of times. The rearrangement uses TRBV5-1 and TRBJ1-2; TRBD1 might be the D (5 bases). Germline CDR1 SGHRS, CDR2 YFSETQ. CDR3 length: 15 amino acids. Trimming left V 0 bases short and J 6 bases short, with 15 bases between. The CDR3 nucleotides are TGCGCCAGCAGCTTGGCCATTGGAACAGGCAATGGCTACACCTTC. The encoded protein is CASSLAIGTGNGYTF.

This chain links TRBV6-1 with TRBJ2-1, with D unclear. V shed 0 bases and J shed 7 bases, with 7 bases lying between them. CDR3 length: 13 residues. Per germline, CDR1 MNHNS and CDR2 SASEGT. The CDR3 DNA sequence: TGTGCCAGCAGTGAAGCAAGGCAGAATGAGCAGTTCTTC. It yields the protein CASSEARQNEQFF.

V gene TRBV28 combines with J gene TRBJ2-7; TRBD1 might be the D (6 bases). The CDR3 is 14 amino acids. Germline CDR1 reads MDHEN; CDR2 reads SYDVKM. V shed 6 bases and J shed 0 bases, with 12 bases lying between them. The CDR3 region is CASRPGTLSYEQYF. The CDR3 DNA follows: TGTGCCAGCAGGCCCGGGACACTCTCCTACGAGCAGTACTTC.

The chain uses TRBV30 and TRBJ1-3, with 10 nucleotides matching TRBD1. The CDR3 is 14 residues long. The V gene's germline CDR1 is GTSNPN and CDR2 SVGIG (reference sequence). After removal of 8 bases from V and 3 bases from J, the junction contained 7 bases not matched to a gene. The CDR3 loop reads CAGRQGAFGNTIYF. The CDR3, as DNA: TGTGCCGGTAGACAGGGGGCTTTTGGAAACACCATATATTTT.

J is TRBJ1-3 and V is TRBV5-4; D is undetermined. Trimming shortened V by 0 bases and J by 9 bases, and 10 bases separated the two germline ends. The CDR3 totals 13 residues. Looked up from germline, CDR1 is SGHNT and CDR2 is YYREEE (reference sequence). The CDR3 spells CASSLGQRGTIYF. The CDR3 bases are TGTGCCAGCAGCTTGGGGCAGAGAGGCACCATATATTTT. Together with reference TRBV5-4 and TRBJ1-3, the CDR3 gives the full variable domain: ETGVTQSPTHLIKTRGQQVTLRCSSQSGHNTVSWYQQALGQGPQFIFQYYREEENGRGNFPPRFSGLQFPNYSSELNVNALELDDSALYLCASSLGQRGTIYFGEGSWLTVV.

The chain couples TRBV19 to TRBJ2-1; D tentatively reads TRBD1 or TRBD2 (5 bases each). The CDR3 spans 15 residues. CDR1 and CDR2 from the germline V gene are LNHDA and SQIVND (reference sequence). Trimming took off 1 base at V and 9 bases at J, with 16 bases between the two ends. As DNA, the CDR3 is TGTGCCAGTAGTATAGTTGCGAGGGGAATCAGTGAGCAGTTCTTC. Translating gives CASSIVARGISEQFF.

CDR3 protein: CASSPFSGNSYEQYF. The CDR3 DNA reads as TGCGCCAGCAGCCCCTTTAGCGGGAACTCCTACGAGCAGTACTTC. The chain joins TRBV5-1 to TRBJ2-7; TRBD2 matches 8 bases. The V gene's germline CDR1 is SGHRS and CDR2 YFSETQ. Losses at the gene ends were 4 bases for V and 0 bases for J; bases not matched to a gene: 6. The CDR3 length is 15 residues. The full variable domain, in which reference TRBV5-1 and TRBJ2-7 provide the parts outside the CDR3, is KAGVTQTPRYLIKTRGQQVTLSCSPISGHRSVSWYQQTPGQGLQFLFEYFSETQRNKGNFPGRFSGRQFSNSRSEMNVSTLELGDSALYLCASSPFSGNSYEQYFGPGTRLTVT.

The chain joins TRBV5-1 to TRBJ1-4, with D possibly being TRBD1 (6 bases). This CDR3 spans 14 amino acids. Trimming left V 2 bases short and J 8 bases short, with 13 bases between. CDR1 is SGHRS, CDR2 YFSETQ, per germline. The CDR3 DNA sequence: TGCGCCAGCAGCTTTTCAGGGGAGAGAGAAAAACTGTTTTTT. Translated, it gives CASSFSGEREKLFF. Variable domain in full (rest from reference TRBV5-1 and TRBJ1-4): KAGVTQTPRYLIKTRGQQVTLSCSPISGHRSVSWYQQTPGQGLQFLFEYFSETQRNKGNFPGRFSGRQFSNSRSEMNVSTLELGDSALYLCASSFSGEREKLFFGSGTQLSVL.

V is TRBV18 and J is TRBJ2-6; D is unresolved. From germline, CDR1 is KGHSH and CDR2 LQKENI. The CDR3 covers 14 residues. Between the trimmed V and J ends, which lost 3 bases and 4 bases, there was a span of 7 bases. CDR3 amino acids: CASSPAAGANVLTF. CDR3 sequence (DNA): TGTGCCAGCTCACCTGCTGCGGGGGCCAACGTCCTGACTTTC.

The sample holds a few counts of this clone. The chain has TRBV28 and TRBJ2-7, with TRBD2 matching over 9 bases. Trimming removed 4 bases from V and 0 bases from J; junction bases left unmatched: 1. The germline V gene encodes CDR1 MDHEN and CDR2 SYDVKM. CDR3 length: 14 amino acids. CDR3 sequence reads: CASSSTSGSYEQYF. CDR3 DNA: TGTGCCAGCAGTTCGACTAGCGGCTCCTACGAGCAGTACTTC.

This chain uses TRBV11-2 with TRBJ1-5; a possible D gene is TRBD1 (5 bases). The CDR3 runs 13 residues. V was pared by 3 bases and J by 5 bases, with 8 bases between. Germline V gene sequence: CDR1 SGHAT, CDR2 FQNNGV. CDR3 residues: CASSFGADQPQHF. Here the CDR3 DNA reads TGTGCCAGCAGCTTTGGGGCGGATCAGCCCCAGCATTTT. Full variable domain (rest looked up from reference TRBV11-2 and TRBJ1-5): EAGVAQSPRYKIIEKRQSVAFWCNPISGHATLYWYQQILGQGPKLLIQFQNNGVVDDSQLPKDRFSAERLKGVDSTLKIQPAKLEDSAVYLCASSFGADQPQHFGDGTRLSIL.

The chain couples TRBV27 to TRBJ1-1, with D possibly TRBD1 on 5 matching bases. Germline CDR1 is MNHEY and CDR2 is SMNVEV (reference sequence). The CDR3 is made up of 17 amino acids. V was shortened by 4 bases and J by 5 bases, with 23 bases between the two germline ends. As DNA, the CDR3 is TGTGCCAGCAGTTCGGGACGACTAGGGCCGGTGGGAACTGAAGCTTTCTTT. Protein sequence: CASSSGRLGPVGTEAFF.

The rearrangement uses TRBV5-1 and TRBJ1-1; TRBD1 matches at 8 bases. This CDR3 region has 14 residues. In germline, CDR1 is SGHRS, CDR2 YFSETQ. Losses at the gene ends were 4 bases for V and 6 bases for J; bases not matched to a gene: 8. CDR3 sequence reads: CASSRGQGGSEAFF. The CDR3 bases are TGCGCCAGCAGCCGAGGACAGGGAGGGTCTGAAGCTTTCTTT.